The 7 T cell receptor beta chains listed next were all sequenced from one sample in a study of glioma-infiltrating T cells after dendritic cell vaccination. The time point: after dendritic cell vaccination, including at tumor progression/relapse. TCRdb's table, derived via immunoSEQ multiplex PCR, lists solely in-frame clones and lacks some. The sample holds 99,000 or so clones, about 90% seen once. The sequences come from blood, collected after dendritic cell vaccination. The receptors shown here come from a human donor with glioblastoma.

As regards this clone: The junction departs from germline at one end; a sequencing error may be responsible. The chain carries TRBV2 and TRBJ1-1; D gene unclear. Germline loops: CDR1 SNHLY, CDR2 FYNNEI. CDR3 size: 12 residues. The CDR3: CAGSEEPLRAFF. The CDR3 DNA is TGTGCCGGCAGTGAAGAGCCGCTGAGGGCTTTCTTT. The full variable domain, its missing parts supplied by reference TRBV2 and TRBJ1-1, is EPEVTQTPSHQVTQMGQEVILRCVPISNHLYFYWYRQILGQKVEFLVSFYNNEISEKSEIFDDQFSVERPDGSNFTLKIRSTKLEDSAMYFCAGSEEPLRAFFGQGTRLTVV.

V gene TRBV10-3 combines with J gene TRBJ2-1, with 7 bases lining up with TRBD1. V lost 3 bases and J lost 2; bases outside the gene matches: 16. The CDR3 covers 19 residues. Germline values: CDR1 ENHRY, CDR2 SYGVKD. CDR3 residues: CAISERYPERGRPYNEQFF. For the CDR3, the DNA is TGTGCCATCAGTGAACGGTACCCGGAAAGGGGGCGGCCCTACAATGAGCAGTTCTTC.

This clone came up a few times. The rearrangement links TRBV2 to TRBJ1-4; D remains unclear. Germline V gene data show CDR1 as SNHLY and CDR2 as FYNNEI. Trimming removed 6 bases from V and 4 bases from J, with 15 bases in between. The CDR3 consists of 15 residues. Written as DNA, the CDR3 is TGTGCCAGCAGCCCAAGGCCGGGGATTAATGAAAAACTGTTTTTT. It codes for CASSPRPGINEKLFF.

The V call is TRBV5-4, the J call TRBJ1-2; 7 bases line up with TRBD1. Germline assignment: CDR1 SGHNT and CDR2 YYREEE (reference sequence). Germline trimming cut 4 bases from V and 6 bases from J; bases unmatched to any gene: 12. The CDR3 length is 15 residues. The CDR3 region has the DNA TGTGCCAGCAGCCGTGCTGGAACAGGGGTAAATGGCTACACCTTC. Its translation is CASSRAGTGVNGYTF.

V is TRBV5-1 and J is TRBJ1-4; no clear D gene. Germline CDR1 and CDR2: SGHRS and YFSETQ. The length of the CDR3 is 15 residues. Trimming removed 1 base from V and 3 bases from J, with 10 bases in between. In DNA, the CDR3 is TGCGCCAGCAGCTTGAATTGGGAGGCTAATGAAAAACTGTTTTTT. This encodes CASSLNWEANEKLFF. The full variable domain, in which reference TRBV5-1 and TRBJ1-4 provide the parts outside the CDR3, is KAGVTQTPRYLIKTRGQQVTLSCSPISGHRSVSWYQQTPGQGLQFLFEYFSETQRNKGNFPGRFSGRQFSNSRSEMNVSTLELGDSALYLCASSLNWEANEKLFFGSGTQLSVL.

The chain has TRBV4-1 and TRBJ1-1; maybe TRBD1 (5 bases). The V gene lost 0 bases and the J gene lost 2 bases, with 10 bases spanning the gap. The CDR3 has 15 amino acids. From germline, CDR1 is MGHRA and CDR2 YSYEKL. The CDR3 coding sequence is TGCGCCAGCAGCCAAGAATGGGGGGTAAACACTGAAGCTTTCTTT. Its translation: CASSQEWGVNTEAFF.

The genes are TRBV4-2 and TRBJ2-5; D is perhaps TRBD1 (6 bases). The V and J ends lost 1 base and 2 bases respectively, with 20 bases between them. CDR1 and CDR2 from the germline V gene are LGHNA and YNFKEQ. The CDR3 consists of 18 residues. The CDR3 region has the DNA TGTGCCAGCAGCCAAGTTGTGGTCACAGGGTGGGGACAAGAGACCCAGTACTTC. Residues: CASSQVVVTGWGQETQYF.